A single sample gave rise to the 20 T cell receptor beta chains below, sequenced in a study of blood T cell repertoires in COVID-19 (dated by TCRdb to 2020 to 2021). The library was produced with the immunoSEQ multiplex PCR assay. Here the immuneACCESS table is served through TCRdb, limited to in-frame sequences with V and J called. Missing clones are a known gap in these copies; in checked studies unresolved V genes cover under half, and the rest lacks a known reason. For this sample there are approximately 220,000 clones; under 90% appear just once. 5.1% of the sample is held by the ten biggest clonotypes. Sequencing was carried out using peripheral blood. These receptors came from a woman in her fifties or sixties who had recovered from COVID-19.

In this sample, this clone turned up once. The chain couples TRBV4-3 to TRBJ1-1; D ambiguous. The CDR3 has 15 residues. Trimming cost V 3 bases and J 5 bases, with 16 bases left between them. CDR1 LGHNA and CDR2 YSLEER come from the germline V gene. The CDR3 is CASSHSTGRVTEAFF. DNA of the CDR3: TGCGCCAGCAGCCATTCCACCGGGAGAGTAACTGAAGCTTTCTTT.

The J gene is TRBJ2-2, the V gene TRBV7-3, with 12 bases matching TRBD1. The V gene end was trimmed by 2 bases and the J gene end by 4 bases; junction bases not matched to a gene: 5. The CDR3 spans 17 residues. The germline CDR1 and CDR2 sequences are SGHTA and FQGTGA. The chain's CDR3 is CASSLSPGQGATGELFF. The CDR3 nucleotides read TGTGCCAGCAGCTTATCACCGGGACAGGGGGCCACCGGGGAGCTGTTTTTT.

The rearrangement uses TRBV19 and TRBJ2-1, with D unresolved. CDR1 and CDR2 (germline): LNHDA, SQIVND (reference sequence). The CDR3 sequence is 12 residues long. Trimming removed 3 bases from V and 8 bases from J, with 8 bases in between. The DNA of the CDR3 is TGTGCCAGTAGTATGTTCGTCCATGAGCAGTTCTTC. Translating it yields CASSMFVHEQFF. Combining the CDR3 with reference TRBV19 and TRBJ2-1 gives the whole variable domain DGGITQSPKYLFRKEGQNVTLSCEQNLNHDAMYWYRQDPGQGLRLIYYSQIVNDFQKGDIAEGYSVSREKKESFPLTVTSAQKNPTAFYLCASSMFVHEQFFGPGTRLTVL.

The count of this clone is one. J is TRBJ1-5 and V is TRBV16, with D hard to call. Germline CDR1 and CDR2: KGHSY and FQNENV. The V and J ends lost 3 bases and 8 bases respectively, with 20 bases between them. The CDR3 totals 16 residues. CDR3 bases: TGTGCCAGCAGCCAGACAAAGCCTTCAGGCCTGGAGCCCCAGCATTTT. Amino acids: CASSQTKPSGLEPQHF. The complete variable domain, with remaining parts taken from reference TRBV16 and TRBJ1-5, reads GEEVAQTPKHLVRGEGQKAKLYCAPIKGHSYVFWYQQVLKNEFKFLISFQNENVFDETGMPKERFSAKCLPNSPCSLEIQATKLEDSAVYFCASSQTKPSGLEPQHFGDGTRLSIL.

This clone was seen repeatedly, ten times or more. The V and J genes are TRBV18 and TRBJ1-6; D not resolved. This CDR3 is built from 13 residues. Germline V gene data show CDR1 as KGHSH and CDR2 as LQKENI. Trimming shortened V by 0 bases and J by 10 bases, and 7 bases separated the two germline ends. In DNA form, the CDR3 reads TGTGCCAGCTCACCACCATGGGAGTCACCCCTCCACTTT. The encoded protein is CASSPPWESPLHF.

A single count supports this clone. The J gene is TRBJ1-1, the V gene TRBV29-1, with D possibly TRBD1 on 5 matching bases. Germline CDR1 is SQVTM and CDR2 is ANQGSEA. V lost 3 bases and J lost 7, with 18 bases in between. The CDR3 runs 14 residues. DNA for the CDR3: TGCAGCGTTGAGGAAGACAGCGAAGCCCGTGAAGCTTTCTTT. Translating it yields CSVEEDSEAREAFF.

The chain employs TRBV4-1 and TRBJ1-2, with 8 positions matching TRBD1. The CDR3 contains 17 residues. Trimming removed 1 base from V and 0 bases from J; junction bases left unmatched: 7. The germline V gene has CDR1 MGHRA and CDR2 YSYEKL. The CDR3 loop is CASSQAFRGPTNYGYTF. The DNA of the CDR3 is TGCGCCAGCAGCCAAGCTTTCAGGGGGCCTACTAACTATGGCTACACCTTC.

This clone was seen once. The rearrangement links TRBV3-1 (or the pseudogene TRBV3-2) to TRBJ2-7; 10 bases fit TRBD2. The CDR3 runs 13 residues. Trimming cost V 3 bases and J 6 bases; bases outside gene matches: 2. The germline V gene has CDR1 LGHDT and CDR2 YNNKEL (reference sequence). For the CDR3, the DNA is TGTGCCAGCAGCCAGGGACTAGCGACCGAGCAGTACTTC. Translated: CASSQGLATEQYF.

The chain links TRBV7-3 to TRBJ1-1; 9 nucleotides match TRBD1. Trimming cost V 5 bases and J 3 bases; bases outside gene matches: 4. The CDR3 extends over 14 amino acids. Germline lookup yields CDR1 SGHTA and CDR2 FQGTGA. CDR3 amino acids: CASSPRQGDTEAFF. For the CDR3, the DNA is TGTGCCAGCAGCCCCCGACAGGGGGACACTGAAGCTTTCTTT.

The V call is TRBV4-3, the J call TRBJ1-1; 7 bases fit TRBD1. The CDR3 length is 15 residues. V shed 0 bases and J 5 bases; nucleotides not matched to a gene: 6. CDR1 is LGHNA, CDR2 YSLEER, per germline. CDR3 in amino acids: CASSQDQGGGTEAFF. The CDR3 DNA is TGCGCCAGCAGCCAAGATCAAGGGGGCGGGACTGAAGCTTTCTTT.

This chain joins TRBV30 and TRBJ2-7, with D maybe TRBD1 (5 bases). V was cut by 1 base and J by 7 bases, with 14 bases left in between. CDR1 and CDR2 from the germline V gene are GTSNPN and SVGIG (reference sequence). CDR3 length: 13 residues. The CDR3 coding sequence is TGTGCCTGGAGTGATGGAGTCAGGGTGGAGCAGTACTTC. Its translation is CAWSDGVRVEQYF.

The V call is TRBV10-3, the J call TRBJ1-2; D uncertain. This CDR3 has 12 residues. The V gene lost 11 bases and the J gene lost 4 bases, with 14 bases spanning the gap. Germline lookup yields CDR1 ENHRY and CDR2 SYGVKD. The CDR3 coding sequence is TGTGCCGCCGGGAGCGGTCCCTATGGCTACACCTTC. It specifies CAAGSGPYGYTF.

V usage is TRBV19 and J usage is TRBJ1-5; 7 bases match TRBD1. V dropped 6 bases and J dropped 5; count of bases not matched to a gene: 13. The CDR3 contains 16 residues. Germline-derived CDR1 and CDR2 are LNHDA and SQIVND (reference sequence). The CDR3 nucleotides read TGTGCCAGTAGCATCAAACAGGGGATAGGAGATCAGCCCCAGCATTTT. Translated, it gives CASSIKQGIGDQPQHF.

This clone was seen a few times. CDR3 protein: CASSQAVAGINEQYF. Here the CDR3 DNA reads TGCGCCAGCAGCCAAGCCGTCGCAGGGATCAACGAGCAGTACTTC. This sequence joins TRBV4-1 and TRBJ2-7; tentative D call: TRBD1 (5 bases). The ends were cut back, 1 base at V and 5 bases at J, with 15 bases in the middle. The CDR3 covers 15 residues. Germline loops: CDR1 MGHRA, CDR2 YSYEKL.

This chain joins TRBV7-8 and TRBJ1-3; the match to TRBD1 covers 7 bases. The CDR3 is 15 residues long. V was clipped by 1 base and J by 2 bases; unmatched bases: 2. CDR1 is SGHVS, CDR2 FQNEAQ, per germline. The CDR3 coding sequence is TGTGCCAGCAGCTTAGGACAGGGTCCTGGAAACACCATATATTTT. Its protein product is CASSLGQGPGNTIYF.

This clone appeared once. CDR3 sequence (DNA): TGTGCCAGCAGCTTAGATCCCGCCCTGAGGGAGCAGTACTTC. Translated: CASSLDPALREQYF. The chain carries TRBV7-2 and TRBJ2-7; D not certain. Trimming shortened V by 1 base and J by 7 bases, and 14 bases separated the two germline ends. CDR3 size: 14 residues. Looked up from germline, CDR1 is SGHTA and CDR2 is FQGNSA.

Details on this clone: The junction departs from germline at one end; a sequencing error may be responsible. This chain uses TRBV7-8 with TRBJ2-2; possibly TRBD2 for D (7 bases). Germline V gene sequence: CDR1 SGHVS, CDR2 FQNEAQ. The CDR3 covers 16 residues. In DNA, the CDR3 is TGTGCCAGCAGCAACGGGGGGCGGGGGACGCCCGGAGAGCTGTTTTTT. This translates into CASSNGGRGTPGELFF.

The V call is TRBV5-1, the J call TRBJ2-1; TRBD2 aligns across 12 bases. With 4 bases clipped from V and 7 bases from J, the junction kept 15 bases outside the gene matches. The germline V gene has CDR1 SGHRS and CDR2 YFSETQ. This CDR3 spans 18 amino acids. CDR3 protein: CASSTTSGGLTGNNEQFF. DNA of the CDR3: TGCGCCAGCAGCACCACTAGCGGGGGGCTCACTGGGAATAATGAGCAGTTCTTC.

The chain carries TRBV11-2 and TRBJ1-4, with D unresolved. The CDR3 has 15 amino acids. Germline lookup yields CDR1 SGHAT and CDR2 FQNNGV. The V gene lost 0 bases and the J gene lost 3 bases, with 8 bases spanning the gap. CDR3 in DNA: TGTGCCAGCAGCTTAGAATTGGCAGCTAATGAAAAACTGTTTTTT. Translation gives CASSLELAANEKLFF.

The J gene is TRBJ1-2, the V gene TRBV19; D ambiguous. Germline V CDR1 and CDR2: LNHDA, SQIVND (reference sequence). This CDR3 has 15 residues. V gave up 0 bases and J gave up 4 bases, with 12 bases separating them. The CDR3 DNA is TGTGCCAGTAGTATAGATCGGCCGGGAAGCTATGGCTACACCTTC. It is translated as CASSIDRPGSYGYTF.